The 27 T cell receptor beta chains reported below all come from one sample, sequenced in a study of CD8+CD57+ T cells in acquired aplastic anemia. Genomic DNA was employed as the template in profiling TCR beta VDJ and CDR3. One entry per CDR3 protein results from TCRdb running MiXCR on the reads. Among around 200,000 distinct CDR3 sequences listed, around three fifths were seen once. CD8+CD57+ cell expansion had been shown by flow cytometry in patients chosen for sequencing. Input material: sorted CD4+, CD8+, or CD8+CD57+ T cells (not recorded which) from PBMCs. These receptors were taken from a human donor with aplastic anemia.

The table lists this clonotype with a count of one. V and J are TRBV29-1 and TRBJ2-3; D is perhaps TRBD2 (6 bases). The CDR3 length is 12 residues. Germline V gives CDR1 SQVTM, CDR2 ANQGSEA. Trimming stripped 3 bases from V and 4 bases from J, with 8 bases between. DNA of the CDR3: TGCAGCGTTGAGGAGGGCCCAGATACGCAGTATTTT. It is translated as CSVEEGPDTQYF.

The rearrangement joins TRBV24-1 to TRBJ2-2; 7 bases fit TRBD2. J lost 7 bases, V lost 6 bases, and 7 bases had no gene match. Germline-derived CDR1 and CDR2 are KGHDR and SFDVKD. The length of the CDR3 is 14 residues. The CDR3 region is CATSLSGTVGELFF. CDR3 bases: TGTGCCACCAGTCTCAGCGGGACGGTCGGGGAGCTGTTTTTT.

The rearrangement links TRBV9 to TRBJ2-1; D is undetermined. The CDR3 covers 10 residues. Germline V gene sequence: CDR1 SGDLS, CDR2 YYNGEE. CDR3 protein: CASGNNEQFF. In nucleotides, the CDR3 is TGTGCTAGTGGTAACAATGAGCAGTTCTTC.

The chain carries TRBV24-1 and TRBJ2-7, with 10 bases aligning to TRBD1. Unmatched junction bases numbered 5, after V lost 7 bases and J lost 3 bases. The CDR3 loop spans 14 amino acids. CDR1 KGHDR and CDR2 SFDVKD come from the germline V gene. CDR3 sequence (DNA): TGTGCCACCAGCCCGGGACAGGGGATCTACGAGCAGTACTTC. It is translated as CATSPGQGIYEQYF.

As DNA, the CDR3 is TGTGCCAGCAGCGGGGGGGCCAGCGGGGAGCTGTTTTTT. As protein: CASSGGASGELFF. V and J are TRBV9 and TRBJ2-2, with D perhaps given as TRBD1 or TRBD2 (6 bases each). Trimming removed 3 bases from V and 7 bases from J, with 10 bases in between. Germline V CDR1 and CDR2: SGDLS, YYNGEE. The CDR3 sequence is 13 residues long.

This clonotype was seen only a few times. This sequence joins TRBV10-3 and TRBJ2-7; 9 nucleotides match TRBD2. The CDR3 is 14 residues long. Germline CDR1 is ENHRY and CDR2 is SYGVKD. After removal of 2 bases from V and 4 bases from J, the junction contained 3 bases not matched to a gene. CDR3 in DNA: TGTGCCATCAGTGAGGCGGGAGGGGTGTACGAGCAGTACTTC. Translated: CAISEAGGVYEQYF.

The rearrangement joins TRBV2 to TRBJ2-7; 11 nucleotides agree with TRBD2. The CDR3 totals 14 residues. Germline CDR1 SNHLY, CDR2 FYNNEI. The V gene end was trimmed by 7 bases and the J gene end by 0 bases; junction bases not matched to a gene: 2. CDR3 sequence: CASKTSGSSYEQYF. The CDR3, as DNA: TGTGCCAGCAAAACTAGCGGGAGCTCCTACGAGCAGTACTTC.

This clonotype was detected ten times or more. The V and J genes are TRBV9 and TRBJ2-1, with TRBD1 as a possible D gene (6 bases). Germline V gives CDR1 SGDLS, CDR2 YYNGEE. CDR3 length: 13 residues. V was shortened by 0 bases and J by 9 bases, with 10 bases between the two germline ends. CDR3 sequence: CASSVVGAGEQFF. CDR3 coding DNA: TGTGCCAGCAGCGTAGTGGGGGCAGGTGAGCAGTTCTTC.

This clonotype showed up just a few times. The chain recombines TRBV12-3 or TRBV12-4 with TRBJ2-7; no reliable D call. Trimming took 6 bases from V and 6 from J, leaving 9 bases between them. CDR3 size: 11 residues. This CDR3 reads CASSRFAEQYF. CDR3 DNA sequence: TGTGCCAGCAGCCGATTCGCCGAGCAGTACTTC.

With respect to this clonotype: Lacking the conserved final phenylalanine or tryptophan, this CDR3 likely reflects a read error. J is TRBJ1-1 and V is TRBV7-9, with D uncertain. The germline gives CDR1 SEHNR, CDR2 FQNEAQ (reference sequence). CDR3 size: 12 residues. The CDR3 nucleotides read TGTGCCAGCAGCTTGCAGAACACTGAGGCTTTCCTT. This encodes CASSLQNTEAFL.

The chain links TRBV5-6 to TRBJ1-6; the match to TRBD1 covers 8 bases. Unmatched junction bases numbered 7, after V lost 5 bases and J lost 9 bases. From germline, CDR1 is SGHDT and CDR2 YYEEEE. This CDR3 region has 14 residues. This CDR3 reads CASRIGQGSSPLHF. Here the CDR3 DNA reads TGTGCCAGCAGAATCGGACAGGGCTCTTCACCCCTCCACTTT.

Of note for this clonotype: With a much larger clone just one base away, this may be a read error. The rearrangement joins TRBV11-1 to TRBJ2-3, with 7 nucleotides matching TRBD2. J gave up 2 bases and V 1 base, and 3 bases lay outside the gene matches. This CDR3 region has 15 residues. Germline assignment: CDR1 SGHAT and CDR2 FQDESV (reference sequence). The CDR3 DNA follows: TGTGCCAGCAGCTTAGTGCTAGCGGACACAGATACGCAGTATTTT. Translated: CASSLVLADTDTQYF.

The gene calls are TRBV20-1 and TRBJ1-1, with D possibly matching TRBD1 (5 bases). Germline assignment: CDR1 DFQATT and CDR2 SNEGSKA (reference sequence). The CDR3 runs to 13 residues. The V end was cut by 3 bases, the J end by 1 base, with 9 bases between. CDR3 loop: CSASAGKNTEAFF. The CDR3 DNA reads TGCAGTGCTAGCGCAGGGAAGAACACTGAAGCTTTCTTT.

V is TRBV7-2 and J is TRBJ2-1; 9 nucleotides match TRBD2. The V gene's germline CDR1 is SGHTA and CDR2 FQGNSA. The CDR3 totals 17 residues. V lost 3 bases and J lost 7; bases outside the gene matches: 13. CDR3 DNA: TGTGCCAGCAGCTTGGTACAGGCGGGAGGGATCAGTAATGAGCAGTTCTTC. It codes for CASSLVQAGGISNEQFF.

This clonotype turned up a few times. The chain links TRBV20-1 to TRBJ2-7, with 7 bases fitting TRBD2. Germline V gives CDR1 DFQATT, CDR2 SNEGSKA (reference sequence). After removal of 7 bases from V and 3 bases from J, the junction contained 12 bases not matched to a gene. The CDR3 length is 14 residues. The CDR3 protein is CSVMGGIGDYEQYF. DNA for the CDR3: TGCAGTGTCATGGGAGGGATTGGCGACTACGAGCAGTACTTC.

The genes are TRBV2 and TRBJ1-5; D is unresolved. The CDR3 is 14 amino acids. Germline CDR1 is SNHLY and CDR2 is FYNNEI. The V and J ends lost 1 base and 7 bases respectively, with 11 bases between them. The CDR3 bases are TGTGCCAGCAGTGAAGATTGGTCAAGCCAGCCCCAGCATTTT. This gives the protein CASSEDWSSQPQHF.

V usage is TRBV5-1 and J usage is TRBJ2-7, with 7 bases matching TRBD2. V lost 5 bases and J lost 1; bases outside the gene matches: 9. There are 15 residues in the CDR3. Germline lookup yields CDR1 SGHRS and CDR2 YFSETQ. The CDR3 protein is CASRLGASGSYEQYF. As DNA, the CDR3 is TGCGCCAGCAGACTTGGGGCTAGCGGTTCCTACGAGCAGTACTTC.

The chain uses TRBV19 and TRBJ2-6, with unresolved D. CDR3 length: 16 residues. Germline assignment: CDR1 LNHDA and CDR2 SQIVND (reference sequence). Trimming cost V 7 bases and J 2 bases, with 15 bases left between them. CDR3 amino acids: CASTTPMTAGANVLTF. In DNA, the CDR3 is TGTGCCAGTACCACCCCCATGACTGCTGGGGCCAACGTCCTGACTTTC.

There are many counts of this clonotype. The chain uses TRBV7-9 and TRBJ2-2, with D uncertain. V lost 5 bases and J lost 10, with 17 bases in between. The CDR3 length is 14 residues. CDR1 and CDR2 (germline): SEHNR, FQNEAQ (reference sequence). The CDR3 region is CASSLRTALEELFF. The CDR3 nucleotides are TGTGCCAGCAGCCTAAGGACGGCTCTTGAGGAGCTGTTTTTT.

About this clonotype itself: One base away lies a much larger clone, so this may be a sequencing read error. As the CDR3 is not closed by the conserved phenylalanine or tryptophan, this likely results from a read error. This sequence joins TRBV11-2 and TRBJ1-1; D is undetermined. CDR3 size: 13 residues. CDR1 and CDR2 (germline): SGHAT, FQNNGV. Trimming removed 4 bases from V and 6 bases from J, with 12 bases in between. DNA for the CDR3: TGTGCCAGCAGCTCTAGTGAGGGTCCTGAAGCTTTCTCT. It translates to CASSSSEGPEAFS.

CDR3 loop: CSVGRLGNTEAFF. Written as DNA, the CDR3 is TGCAGCGTTGGTCGGTTGGGGAACACTGAAGCTTTCTTT. The chain has TRBV29-1 and TRBJ1-1; D unresolved. Germline V CDR1 and CDR2: SQVTM, ANQGSEA. This CDR3 comprises 13 residues. V shed 4 bases and J shed 1 base, with 10 bases lying between them.

The chain recombines TRBV7-2 with TRBJ2-7; D remains unclear. Germline values: CDR1 SGHTA, CDR2 FQGNSA. This CDR3 comprises 13 residues. V was trimmed by 5 bases and J by 0 bases, leaving 8 bases between them. CDR3 in DNA: TGTGCCAGCAGCCCCGGTTACTCCTACGAGCAGTACTTC. Translating it yields CASSPGYSYEQYF.

The rearrangement uses TRBV2 and TRBJ2-1; D remains unclear. The CDR3 is 13 amino acids. The germline V gene encodes CDR1 SNHLY and CDR2 FYNNEI. Trimming took off 7 bases at V and 7 bases at J, with 14 bases between the two ends. In DNA, the CDR3 is TGTGCCAGCACCAAAGGAATGGCGAATGAGCAGTTCTTC. Its protein is CASTKGMANEQFF.

This chain links TRBV7-9 with TRBJ1-2; D not resolved. Germline lookup yields CDR1 SEHNR and CDR2 FQNEAQ (reference sequence). The germline V and J ends were trimmed by 6 bases and 10 bases, with 9 bases remaining between them. The length of the CDR3 is 10 residues. CDR3 residues: CASREIAYTF. The DNA for the CDR3 is TGTGCCAGCAGGGAGATCGCCTACACCTTC.

With regard to this clonotype: The germline gene is not matched at one end of the junction; a read error may be the cause. V usage is TRBV19 and J usage is TRBJ2-1, with TRBD2 matching over 7 bases. Per the germline V gene, CDR1 is LNHDA and CDR2 is SQIVND (reference sequence). The CDR3 is 15 residues long. This CDR3 is CASSMGGSAYNEQLF. The CDR3, as DNA: TGTGCCAGTAGTATGGGCGGGAGTGCCTACAATGAGCAGCTCTTC.

The V call is TRBV12-5, the J call TRBJ2-2, with unresolved D. The CDR3 sequence is 17 residues long. Germline CDR1 is LGHNT and CDR2 is FRNRAP. The CDR3 here is CASRSRLAEHHTGELFF. In DNA form, the CDR3 reads TGTGCCAGCAGGAGCAGGCTGGCGGAGCACCACACCGGGGAGCTGTTTTTT. The full variable domain, its missing parts supplied by reference TRBV12-5 and TRBJ2-2, is DARVTQTPRHKVTEMGQEVTMRCQPILGHNTVFWYRQTMMQGLELLAYFRNRAPLDDSGMPKDRFSAEMPDATLATLKIQPSEPRDSAVYFCASRSRLAEHHTGELFFGEGSRLTVL.

The count of this clonotype is one. The rearrangement joins TRBV7-3 to TRBJ2-7; a possible D gene is TRBD2 (6 bases). CDR3 length: 14 amino acids. Germline values: CDR1 SGHTA, CDR2 FQGTGA. The V end lost 2 bases, the J end lost 2 bases, and 10 bases lay between the germline ends. In DNA, the CDR3 is TGTGCCAGCAGCTTAGGGGGGTTCGCCTACGAGCAGTACTTC. Translation gives CASSLGGFAYEQYF.